This T cell receptor (beta chain) originates from a study of shared T cell receptors in the human thymus. CDR1 and CDR2 (germline): SGHVT, SQSDAQ. The CDR3 spans 14 residues. The V and J ends lost 5 bases and 6 bases respectively, with 11 bases between them. TCRdb keeps only in-frame clones here, not all; method: immunoSEQ multiplex PCR. Altogether some 660,000 clones are present, about 90% being singletons, with the ten largest covering 0.0094%. These data were likewise used in another study, on human thymus T cells.

The chain uses TRBV7-4 and TRBJ1-6; D is unresolved. The sequencing sample was made of thymocytes. The receptor's source is a boy in the first two years of life with a congenital heart defect. The CDR3 nucleotides read TGTGCCAGCAGCGAGAGGGATCTTAATTCACCCCTCCACTTT. Protein product: CASSERDLNSPLHF. The whole variable domain, remainder taken from reference TRBV7-4 and TRBJ1-6, is GAGVSQSPRYKVAKRGRDVALRCDSISGHVTLYWYRQTLGQGSEVLTYSQSDAQRDKSGRPSGRFSAERPERSVSTLKIQRTEQGDSAVYLCASSERDLNSPLHFGNGTRLTVT.